Listed below are T cell receptor beta chains from one sample, sequenced in a study of T-cell reconstitution after alpha-beta-depleted transplantation in children. In TCRdb, the PCR reads were re-called with MiXCR into one record per CDR3 protein. The table has 700,000 or so distinct CDR3 sequences, about an eighth seen once; the top ten hold roughly 0.84%. This specimen was PBMCs, taken before TCRalphabeta/CD19-depleted stem cell transplant. The source of these receptors is a girl aged 2-15 years with congenital amegakaryocytic thrombocytopenia, due to receive a stem cell transplant. Both conserved end residues are part of each CDR3. The order of the fields is CDR3 protein, CDR3 DNA, V gene, D gene, J gene, clone size. A D gene is named only where the DNA matches it firmly. Rows may omit the clone size; those that give it use once, few, many or a size class.

cdr3_aa: CASSFSGSYEQYF; cdr3_nt: TGTGCCAGCAGTTTTTCGGGATCCTACGAGCAGTACTTC; v_call: TRBV5-1; d_call: .; j_call: TRBJ2-7; clone_size: many
cdr3_aa: CASGQGPPLHF; cdr3_nt: TGTGCCAGCGGACAGGGGCCGCCCCTCCACTTT; v_call: TRBV12-3/TRBV12-4; d_call: TRBD1; j_call: TRBJ1-6; clone_size: few
cdr3_aa: CASSLVAGTTTLTQYF; cdr3_nt: TGTGCCAGCAGCTTAGTAGCGGGAACAACAACGCTTACGCAGTATTTT; v_call: TRBV7-8; d_call: TRBD2; j_call: TRBJ2-3; clone_size: few
cdr3_aa: CAWSESGKTQYF; cdr3_nt: TGTGCCTGGAGTGAATCAGGGAAGACCCAGTACTTC; v_call: TRBV30; d_call: .; j_call: TRBJ2-5; clone_size: few
cdr3_aa: CASSQTAADLGGLFF; cdr3_nt: TGTGCCAGCAGCCAAACGGCAGCAGATCTGGGTGGACTGTTTTTT; v_call: TRBV7-9; d_call: .; j_call: TRBJ1-4; clone_size: .
cdr3_aa: CSASSEGVNTGELFF; cdr3_nt: TGCAGTGCTAGTAGTGAAGGGGTAAACACCGGGGAGCTGTTTTTT; v_call: TRBV20-1; d_call: .; j_call: TRBJ2-2; clone_size: many
cdr3_aa: CASSQGQGFRALHF; cdr3_nt: TGTGCCAGCAGCCAGGGACAGGGCTTTAGGGCCCTCCACTTT; v_call: TRBV7-9; d_call: TRBD1; j_call: TRBJ1-6; clone_size: many
cdr3_aa: CATSRLGTVNQPQHF; cdr3_nt: TGTGCCACCAGCAGACTAGGGACAGTCAATCAGCCCCAGCATTTT; v_call: TRBV15; d_call: TRBD1; j_call: TRBJ1-5; clone_size: .
cdr3_aa: CASSEDSAYEQYF; cdr3_nt: TGTGCCAGCAGCGAGGACAGCGCCTACGAGCAGTACTTC; v_call: TRBV9; d_call: .; j_call: TRBJ2-7; clone_size: many
cdr3_aa: CASSFRDRGDEQYF; cdr3_nt: TGCGCCAGCAGCTTCCGGGACAGGGGTGACGAGCAGTACTTC; v_call: TRBV5-1; d_call: TRBD1; j_call: TRBJ2-7; clone_size: .
cdr3_aa: CASSLGPVSYEQYF; cdr3_nt: TGTGCCAGCAGCTTAGGTCCGGTTTCCTACGAGCAGTACTTC; v_call: TRBV7-2; d_call: .; j_call: TRBJ2-7; clone_size: many
cdr3_aa: CASSLERYRARGTGELFF; cdr3_nt: TGTGCCAGCAGTCTAGAGAGATACAGGGCCCGGGGAACCGGGGAGCTGTTTTTT; v_call: TRBV12-3/TRBV12-4; d_call: .; j_call: TRBJ2-2; clone_size: .
cdr3_aa: CASSGTGESSYNSPLHF; cdr3_nt: TGCGCCAGCAGCGGGACAGGCGAAAGCTCCTATAATTCACCCCTCCACTTT; v_call: TRBV5-1; d_call: TRBD1; j_call: TRBJ1-6; clone_size: .
cdr3_aa: CASSVLPGLDTPYEQYF; cdr3_nt: TGCGCCAGCAGCGTTTTACCGGGACTAGATACTCCCTACGAGCAGTACTTC; v_call: TRBV5-1; d_call: TRBD2; j_call: TRBJ2-7; clone_size: many
cdr3_aa: CATSDSGGSKADTQYF; cdr3_nt: TGTGCCACCAGTGATAGTGGAGGGAGTAAGGCAGATACGCAGTATTTT; v_call: TRBV24-1; d_call: .; j_call: TRBJ2-3; clone_size: .
cdr3_aa: CASSPSPKLLAGAHYEQYF; cdr3_nt: TGTGCCAGCAGCCCTAGCCCTAAACTCCTAGCGGGAGCCCACTACGAGCAGTACTTC; v_call: TRBV7-6; d_call: TRBD2; j_call: TRBJ2-7; clone_size: few
cdr3_aa: CASSWEGQVSTEAFF; cdr3_nt: TGCGCCAGCAGTTGGGAGGGACAGGTTTCCACTGAAGCTTTCTTT; v_call: TRBV5-1; d_call: TRBD1; j_call: TRBJ1-1; clone_size: few
cdr3_aa: CASSSTPGSEQYF; cdr3_nt: TGCGCCAGCAGCTCCACTCCAGGGAGCGAGCAGTACTTC; v_call: TRBV5-1; d_call: .; j_call: TRBJ2-7; clone_size: few
cdr3_aa: CASLGQPNTGELFF; cdr3_nt: TGTGCCAGCCTGGGACAGCCGAACACCGGGGAGCTGTTTTTT; v_call: TRBV2; d_call: TRBD1; j_call: TRBJ2-2; clone_size: few
cdr3_aa: CASSLRGTGGAATNEKLFF; cdr3_nt: TGTGCCAGCAGCTTAAGGGGGACAGGGGGCGCGGCAACTAATGAAAAACTGTTTTTT; v_call: TRBV11-1; d_call: TRBD1; j_call: TRBJ1-4; clone_size: once
cdr3_aa: CASRLLREVGELFF; cdr3_nt: TGTGCCAGCAGGTTACTACGGGAAGTCGGGGAGCTGTTTTTT; v_call: TRBV7-2; d_call: .; j_call: TRBJ2-2; clone_size: few
cdr3_aa: CASSLDYPGQGWTGELFF; cdr3_nt: TGTGCCAGCAGTTTAGATTACCCCGGACAGGGTTGGACCGGGGAGCTGTTTTTT; v_call: TRBV27; d_call: TRBD1; j_call: TRBJ2-2; clone_size: .
cdr3_aa: CSAMTSGRAMLGNIQYF; cdr3_nt: TGCAGCGCTATGACTAGCGGGAGGGCGATGTTAGGAAACATTCAGTACTTC; v_call: TRBV29-1; d_call: TRBD2; j_call: TRBJ2-4; clone_size: many
cdr3_aa: CASSFRAWASGPPSSGNTIYF; cdr3_nt: TGTGCCAGCAGTTTTCGGGCATGGGCCTCCGGCCCCCCAAGCTCTGGAAACACCATATATTTT; v_call: TRBV12-3/TRBV12-4; d_call: .; j_call: TRBJ1-3; clone_size: many
cdr3_aa: CASSSQTYREPRNEQFF; cdr3_nt: TGTGCCAGCAGCTCCCAAACTTACCGGGAGCCCCGCAATGAGCAGTTCTTC; v_call: TRBV7-9; d_call: .; j_call: TRBJ2-1; clone_size: .
cdr3_aa: CSVVLTEAFF; cdr3_nt: TGCAGCGTTGTGTTGACTGAAGCTTTCTTT; v_call: TRBV29-1; d_call: .; j_call: TRBJ1-1; clone_size: many
cdr3_aa: CASRLGRGLAGEYEQYF; cdr3_nt: TGTGCCAGCAGACTCGGCCGGGGACTAGCGGGGGAATACGAGCAGTACTTC; v_call: TRBV12-3/TRBV12-4; d_call: TRBD2; j_call: TRBJ2-7; clone_size: .
cdr3_aa: CSVVSLTSYEQYF; cdr3_nt: TGCAGCGTTGTGTCGCTAACCTCCTACGAGCAGTACTTC; v_call: TRBV29-1; d_call: .; j_call: TRBJ2-7; clone_size: many
cdr3_aa: CASNAPLWDRGLLSNQPQHF; cdr3_nt: TGTGCCAGTAACGCCCCCCTATGGGACAGGGGCCTTCTTAGCAATCAGCCCCAGCATTTT; v_call: TRBV19; d_call: TRBD1; j_call: TRBJ1-5; clone_size: many
cdr3_aa: CASSLVGTDTYNEQFF; cdr3_nt: TGCGCCAGCAGCTTGGTCGGGACGGACACCTACAATGAGCAGTTCTTC; v_call: TRBV5-1; d_call: .; j_call: TRBJ2-1; clone_size: many
cdr3_aa: CASSFHGENYGYTF; cdr3_nt: TGTGCCAGCAGTTTTCATGGGGAGAACTATGGCTACACCTTC; v_call: TRBV27; d_call: .; j_call: TRBJ1-2; clone_size: many
cdr3_aa: CSASMSDYSNQPQHF; cdr3_nt: TGCAGTGCTAGTATGTCAGATTATAGCAATCAGCCCCAGCATTTT; v_call: TRBV20-1; d_call: .; j_call: TRBJ1-5; clone_size: few
cdr3_aa: CASSLRNTDTQYF; cdr3_nt: TGTGCCAGCAGCTTAAGGAACACAGATACGCAGTATTTT; v_call: TRBV11-1; d_call: .; j_call: TRBJ2-3; clone_size: many
cdr3_aa: CASSVGPGTGGTGELFF; cdr3_nt: TGTGCCAGCAGCGTAGGACCCGGGACAGGCGGGACCGGGGAGCTGTTTTTT; v_call: TRBV9; d_call: TRBD1; j_call: TRBJ2-2; clone_size: few
cdr3_aa: CASSLLAGGSQETQYF; cdr3_nt: TGCGCCAGCAGCTTGTTGGCAGGCGGATCCCAAGAGACCCAGTACTTC; v_call: TRBV5-1; d_call: .; j_call: TRBJ2-5; clone_size: many
cdr3_aa: CASSRGENTEAFF; cdr3_nt: TGTGCCAGCAGTCGCGGGGAAAACACTGAAGCTTTCTTT; v_call: TRBV12-3/TRBV12-4; d_call: .; j_call: TRBJ1-1; clone_size: many
cdr3_aa: CASSGTVSFGYTF; cdr3_nt: TGTGCCAGCAGTGGGACAGTGTCTTTTGGCTACACCTTC; v_call: TRBV12-3/TRBV12-4; d_call: TRBD1; j_call: TRBJ1-2; clone_size: .
cdr3_aa: CASSPRGIMNTEAFF; cdr3_nt: TGTGCCAGCAGCCCTAGGGGGATCATGAACACTGAAGCTTTCTTT; v_call: TRBV12-3/TRBV12-4; d_call: .; j_call: TRBJ1-1; clone_size: .
cdr3_aa: CASSLRGSEQYF; cdr3_nt: TGTGCCAGCAGCTTAAGAGGGTCCGAGCAGTACTTC; v_call: TRBV7-9; d_call: .; j_call: TRBJ2-7; clone_size: .
cdr3_aa: CASSPIAGERGTGELFF; cdr3_nt: TGTGCCAGCAGTCCTATAGCGGGAGAGAGGGGTACCGGGGAGCTGTTTTTT; v_call: TRBV27; d_call: TRBD2; j_call: TRBJ2-2; clone_size: .
cdr3_aa: CASSPLRASNYGYTF; cdr3_nt: TGTGCCAGTAGTCCCCTCCGGGCCAGTAACTATGGCTACACCTTC; v_call: TRBV19; d_call: .; j_call: TRBJ1-2; clone_size: many
cdr3_aa: CASSESSARDTQYF; cdr3_nt: TGTGCCAGCAGTGAATCGTCCGCGCGGGATACGCAGTATTTT; v_call: TRBV2; d_call: .; j_call: TRBJ2-3; clone_size: many
cdr3_aa: CASSSLGQNNQPQHF; cdr3_nt: TGTGCCAGCAGCTCACTAGGACAGAACAATCAGCCCCAGCATTTT; v_call: TRBV5-6; d_call: .; j_call: TRBJ1-5; clone_size: many
cdr3_aa: CASSQDRSSLNF; cdr3_nt: TGTGCCAGCAGCCAAGATCGCAGCAGCCTAAACTTC; v_call: TRBV3-1; d_call: .; j_call: TRBJ2-7; clone_size: few
cdr3_aa: CASTFWDREYEQYF; cdr3_nt: TGTGCCAGCACCTTTTGGGACAGGGAGTACGAGCAGTACTTC; v_call: TRBV12-3/TRBV12-4; d_call: TRBD1; j_call: TRBJ2-7; clone_size: .
cdr3_aa: CSAKLQGADEQFF; cdr3_nt: TGCAGTGCTAAACTACAGGGGGCAGATGAGCAGTTCTTC; v_call: TRBV20-1; d_call: TRBD1; j_call: TRBJ2-1; clone_size: many
cdr3_aa: CASSLAFLRDSTDTQYF; cdr3_nt: TGTGCCAGCAGCTTAGCCTTCTTGCGGGACTCCACAGATACGCAGTATTTT; v_call: TRBV7-9; d_call: .; j_call: TRBJ2-3; clone_size: many
cdr3_aa: CSTDRDRETQYF; cdr3_nt: TGCAGTACGGACAGGGACCGCGAGACCCAGTACTTC; v_call: TRBV20-1; d_call: TRBD1; j_call: TRBJ2-5; clone_size: many